There are a few counts of the clone carrying this T cell receptor (beta chain). The V end was cut by 3 bases, the J end by 2 bases, with 14 bases between. CDR1 and CDR2 (germline): SNHLY, FYNNEI. The CDR3 spans 16 residues. Enrolment of Seattle patients took place during active infection, and they were followed longitudinally. Authors' analysis steps: Nucleated cell counts were estimated from reference gene primer amplification. The method was immunoSEQ multiplex PCR; TCRdb's version includes in-frame clones alone and lacks a portion of them. V, J and clone size reflect that table, while D and trimming were determined from the DNA. The sample records 300,000 to 400,000 clones, roughly 86% being singletons. This sample stems from a study of blood T cell repertoires in COVID-19. Study summary: The United States, Italy and Spain provided the acute and convalescent COVID-19 samples. T cells, B-cell-depleted T cells, or PBMCs supplied cDNA or gDNA.

The rearrangement links TRBV2 to TRBJ1-5; maybe TRBD1 (6 bases). Sequenced: peripheral blood. This TCR derives from a woman in her 70s with COVID-19, enrolled during active disease. The CDR3 spells CASSDPLRQGNQPQHF. CDR3 DNA: TGTGCCAGCAGTGACCCCCTAAGACAGGGCAATCAGCCCCAGCATTTT.